This T cell receptor (beta chain) is drawn from a study of T cell responses to AZD1222 COVID-19 vaccine. About this clone: No antigen is known for it.

Germline V gene data show CDR1 as LNHDA and CDR2 as SQIVND (reference sequence). The CDR3 has 14 amino acids. V was shortened by 0 bases and J by 2 bases, with 8 bases between the two germline ends. Broader study findings: Seropositivity was recorded at baseline in only 6 or 7 AZD1222 recipients. Repertoires were obtained only post-peak T cell response. White British people made up most donors, females outnumbered males, and clonal diversity was possibly underestimated.

Produced via immunoSEQ multiplex PCR; TCRdb's table is partial and in-frame only. The data show roughly 140,000 clones, around 92% seen once. This sequence joins TRBV19 and TRBJ2-7; no definite D call. The specimen was peripheral blood, collected after recovery from COVID-19. This receptor was identified in an adult who had recovered from COVID-19. In nucleotides, the CDR3 is TGTGCCAGTAGTATAGACTTATATACCTACGAGCAGTACTTC. Translated: CASSIDLYTYEQYF.